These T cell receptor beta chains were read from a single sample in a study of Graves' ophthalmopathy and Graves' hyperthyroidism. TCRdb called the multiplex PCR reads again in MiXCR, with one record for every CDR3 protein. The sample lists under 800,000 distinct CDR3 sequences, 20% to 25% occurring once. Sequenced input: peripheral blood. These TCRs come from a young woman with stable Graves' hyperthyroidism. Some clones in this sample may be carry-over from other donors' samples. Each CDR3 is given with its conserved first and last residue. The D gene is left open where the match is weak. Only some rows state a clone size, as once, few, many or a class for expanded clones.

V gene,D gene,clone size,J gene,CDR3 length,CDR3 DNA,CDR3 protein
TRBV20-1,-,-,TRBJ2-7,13,TGCAGTGCTAGACCTGCGTACTCCTACGAGCAGTGCTTC,CSARPAYSYEQCF
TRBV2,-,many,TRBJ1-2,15,TGTGCCAGCAGTGAAAGCCAGGGGCTCGGGTATGGCTACACCTTC,CASSESQGLGYGYTF
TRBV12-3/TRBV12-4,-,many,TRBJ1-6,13,TGTGCCAGCAGTTTGGTACATAATTCACCCCTCCACTTT,CASSLVHNSPLHF
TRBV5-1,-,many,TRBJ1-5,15,TGCGCCAGCAGTTTCGGACAGAGCCCTAATCAGCCCCAGCATTTT,CASSFGQSPNQPQHF
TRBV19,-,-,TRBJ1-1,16,TGTGCCAGTAGTAAAGGGTTACGGGGAGAAAGGACTGAAGCTTTCTTT,CASSKGLRGERTEAFF
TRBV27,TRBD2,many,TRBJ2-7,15,TGTGCCAGCAAACCAGTGGGACTAGCGGGGTACGAGCAGTACTTC,CASKPVGLAGYEQYF
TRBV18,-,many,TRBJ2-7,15,TGTGCCAGCTCACCGAATCCAGACACCTACTACGAGCAGTACTTC,CASSPNPDTYYEQYF
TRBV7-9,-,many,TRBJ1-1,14,TGTGCCAGCAGCCTAACAGACACCAACACTGAAGCTTTCTTT,CASSLTDTNTEAFF
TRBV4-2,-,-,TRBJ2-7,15,TGTGCCAGCAGCTCCGTCGGGACACCGACCTACGAGCAGTACTTC,CASSSVGTPTYEQYF
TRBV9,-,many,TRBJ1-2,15,TGTGCCAGCAGCGTACTTTCAATGGGGGACTATGGCTACACCTTC,CASSVLSMGDYGYTF